Each of the 9 T cell receptor beta chains below was sequenced from the same sample in a study of blood T cell repertoires in COVID-19. Data came from immunoSEQ multiplex PCR; TCRdb stores just in-frame clones and leaves some out. The sample contains some 170,000 clones, more than 75% of which appear only once. Sequencing was carried out using PBMCs or T cells enriched from blood (not recorded which). The source of these receptors is a middle-aged man who had recovered from COVID-19.

The CDR3 loop is CASSALSGGVETQYF. In DNA form, the CDR3 reads TGTGCCAGCAGTGCCCTTTCGGGGGGGGTGGAGACCCAGTACTTC. This chain links TRBV2 with TRBJ2-5; TRBD2 aligns across 8 bases. V was clipped by 4 bases and J by 5 bases; unmatched bases: 9. Germline loops: CDR1 SNHLY, CDR2 FYNNEI. The CDR3 is 15 amino acids.

V and J are TRBV13 and TRBJ1-2, with TRBD1 identical over 9 bases. CDR1 is PRHDT, CDR2 FYEKMQ, per germline (reference sequence). The CDR3 spans 13 residues. The junction had 9 bases not matched to a gene; V was cut back by 5 bases and J by 11 bases. CDR3 DNA: TGTGCCAGCAGCAACAGGGGGCCCTGGGGGTACACCTTC. Residues: CASSNRGPWGYTF.

The V call is TRBV5-4, the J call TRBJ2-7; 9 bases align to TRBD2. The germline V gene has CDR1 SGHNT and CDR2 YYREEE (reference sequence). Losses at the gene ends were 0 bases for V and 0 bases for J; bases not matched to a gene: 7. The length of the CDR3 is 17 residues. The CDR3 is CASSLVPSGARSYEQYF. The CDR3 DNA reads as TGTGCCAGCAGCTTGGTACCTAGCGGGGCCCGCTCCTACGAGCAGTACTTC.

The chain recombines TRBV30 with TRBJ1-4; D remains unclear. This CDR3 has 15 amino acids. Between the trimmed V and J ends, which lost 3 bases and 7 bases, there was a span of 18 bases. Germline CDR1 reads GTSNPN; CDR2 reads SVGIG (reference sequence). The CDR3 DNA reads TGTGCCTGGAGGGTTCTCGGGCTAGCGGGTGAAAAACTGTTTTTT. Its protein is CAWRVLGLAGEKLFF.

The rearrangement joins TRBV30 to TRBJ2-1; no reliable D call. Per germline, CDR1 GTSNPN and CDR2 SVGIG (reference sequence). The CDR3 totals 11 residues. V was clipped by 3 bases and J by 6 bases, with 6 bases between them. The CDR3 DNA reads as TGTGCCTGGAGCTCTCGCAATGAGCAGTTCTTC. It specifies CAWSSRNEQFF. The whole variable domain, remainder taken from reference TRBV30 and TRBJ2-1, is SQTIHQWPATLVQPVGSPLSLECTVEGTSNPNLYWYRQAAGRGLQLLFYSVGIGQISSEVPQNLSASRPQDRQFILSSKKLLLSDSGFYLCAWSSRNEQFFGPGTRLTVL.

The V call is TRBV9, the J call TRBJ1-1, with 12 nucleotides matching TRBD1. Germline CDR1 and CDR2: SGDLS and YYNGEE. This CDR3 has 17 amino acids. V was pared by 4 bases and J by 4 bases, with 11 bases of the junction left unmatched. CDR3 bases: TGTGCCAGCAGCACTCCCGGGACAGGGGGCGACGTCACTGAAGCTTTCTTT. Its translation: CASSTPGTGGDVTEAFF.

The CDR3 protein is CASSLASGGAVYEQFF. The CDR3, as DNA: TGTGCCAGCAGCTTGGCCAGCGGGGGGGCTGTCTATGAGCAGTTCTTC. This chain connects TRBV5-4 to TRBJ2-1; TRBD2 matches at 10 bases. Germline values: CDR1 SGHNT, CDR2 YYREEE (reference sequence). The CDR3 contains 16 residues. V trimming: 0 bases; J trimming: 8 bases; junction bases outside the gene matches: 8.

The count of this clone is one. This chain links TRBV19 with TRBJ2-2; 13 bases are a match to TRBD2. The V gene's germline CDR1 is LNHDA and CDR2 SQIVND (reference sequence). The V gene end was trimmed by 3 bases and the J gene end by 4 bases; junction bases not matched to a gene: 8. The CDR3 sequence is 18 residues long. The CDR3: CASSIKLAGGLGTGELFF. CDR3 nucleotide sequence: TGTGCCAGTAGTATCAAACTAGCGGGGGGGCTCGGCACCGGGGAGCTGTTTTTT.

The V call is TRBV11-2, the J call TRBJ2-3; 7 bases map to TRBD1. The V gene end was trimmed by 3 bases and the J gene end by 0 bases; junction bases not matched to a gene: 3. The germline V gene encodes CDR1 SGHAT and CDR2 FQNNGV. The length of the CDR3 is 15 residues. For the CDR3, the DNA is TGTGCCAGCAGCTTTGGGACAGTAAGCACAGATACGCAGTATTTT. The encoded protein is CASSFGTVSTDTQYF.